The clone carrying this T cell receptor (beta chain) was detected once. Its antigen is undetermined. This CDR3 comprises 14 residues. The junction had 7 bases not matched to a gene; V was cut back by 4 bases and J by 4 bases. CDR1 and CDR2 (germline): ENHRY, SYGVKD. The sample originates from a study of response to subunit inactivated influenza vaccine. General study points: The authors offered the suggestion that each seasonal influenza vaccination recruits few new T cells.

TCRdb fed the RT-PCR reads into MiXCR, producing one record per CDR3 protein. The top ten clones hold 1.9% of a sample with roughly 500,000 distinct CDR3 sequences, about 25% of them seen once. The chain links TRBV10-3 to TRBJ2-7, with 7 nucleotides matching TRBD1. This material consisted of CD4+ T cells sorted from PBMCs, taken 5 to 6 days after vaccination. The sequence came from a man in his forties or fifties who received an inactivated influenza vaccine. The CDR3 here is CAISGQGAQYEQYF. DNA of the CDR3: TGTGCCATCAGTGGACAGGGAGCACAGTACGAGCAGTACTTC.